This T cell receptor beta chain was sequenced for a study of T-cell reconstitution after alpha-beta-depleted transplantation in children (dated by TCRdb to 2016 to 2017). About the study as a whole: Using TCR repertoire profiling, the study followed T-cell immune reconstitution in a quantitative way in children after TCRalphabeta/CD19-depleted allogeneic hematopoietic cell transplantation. General study outcomes and caveats: Over subsequent months, a decline in hyperexpanded clone frequencies was noted, and after one year, T-cell counts and TCRbeta diversity were mostly ascribed to newly produced T cells. About two months after transplant, the apparently early recovery of alphabetaT-cell counts reportedly depended on just several hundred clones that had expanded rapidly and came from non-depleted graft cells. In some patients, the high TCRbeta diversity seen at day 60 was put down to recipient T cells and intrathymic progenitors that had survived conditioning.

Per the publication, the treatment or condition label means: allogeneic hematopoietic cell transplantation with graft depleted of TCRalphabeta T cells and CD19 B cells. The transplant recipients were children given TCRalphabeta/CD19-depleted allogeneic hematopoietic cell grafts. The CDR3 goes from the cysteine to the phenylalanine over 15 residues. Only the CDR3 DNA is retained, 45 bases long and in frame from the first base. From the germline V gene, CDR1 is MNHEY and CDR2 is SVGEGT. This clonotype has ten or more counts. Its target antigen remains unknown. One junction end does not reproduce the germline sequence, and a read error may be involved. The protocol used for the library was PCR. Sequencing relied on an Illumina HiSeq 2500. TCR library preparation used molecular barcoding, with unique molecular identifiers applied to normalize quantification of the TCRbeta repertoire. TCRdb trimmed the raw reads at Q25, called clones with MiXCR and kept productive beta chains. When rows share a CDR3 protein, they turn into one entry using the most common DNA and genes. Counted in this sample were approximately 500,000 distinct CDR3 sequences; approximately 10% of them appeared once. The ten largest clones take up about 2% of the sample.

Here the sequenced sample was PBMCs, taken before TCRalphabeta/CD19-depleted stem cell transplant. This clonotype was obtained from a child younger than 10 with inherited bone marrow failure, due to receive a stem cell transplant. The chain is assembled from TRBV6-2 or TRBV6-3 and TRBJ2-1; 5 matching bases give a weak D call of TRBD2. The sequence in DNA is TGTGCCAGCAGCTACTACAGAGGGACCTACAATGAGCAGTTCTTC. Its protein is CASSYYRGTYNEQFF.